Listed below are T cell receptor beta chains from one sample, sequenced in a study of T cell responses to AZD1222 COVID-19 vaccine. Clones were sequenced by immunoSEQ multiplex PCR, and TCRdb holds only the in-frame ones, with some missing. The table has around 99,000 clones, approximately 90% seen once. This specimen was peripheral blood, taken on day 0 of AZD1222 vaccination. Receptors were obtained from an adult in good health. Each CDR3 is given with its conserved first and last residue. The order of the fields is clone size, J gene, D gene, V gene, CDR3 DNA, CDR3 protein. D genes are given only for firm matches. A row's size may be missing; if present it is once, few, many or a size class.

-	TRBJ2-1	-	TRBV29-1	TGCAGCGGGGAATCCAATGAGCAGTTCTTC	CSGESNEQFF
-	TRBJ2-3	-	TRBV7-8	TGTGCCAGCAGCTTAGAGGGATACCAGCCAGATACGCAGTATTTT	CASSLEGYQPDTQYF
-	TRBJ2-3	-	TRBV29-1	TGCAGCGTTTCGGGAGGACAGCAGGGGGACGCAGATACGCAGTATTTT	CSVSGGQQGDADTQYF
-	TRBJ2-7	-	TRBV7-9	TGTGCCAGCAGCAGAGGCGGGGCCATATACGAGCAGTACTTC	CASSRGGAIYEQYF
few	TRBJ2-5	TRBD2	TRBV7-2	TGTGCCAGCAGCTTAGTTCCGGGGGGGGGCCTGGAGACCCAGTACTTC	CASSLVPGGGLETQYF
-	TRBJ2-5	TRBD1	TRBV4-3	TGCGCCAGCAGCCGAGAGGGACAGATGGTTGGAGAGACCCAGTACTTC	CASSREGQMVGETQYF
-	TRBJ1-2	-	TRBV12-3/TRBV12-4	TGTGCCAGCAGGCCCGGACGGGGTTATGGCTACACCTTC	CASRPGRGYGYTF
-	TRBJ2-4	-	TRBV5-1	TGCGCCAGCAGCTTGGGAAGGGGAAACATTCAGTACTTC	CASSLGRGNIQYF
-	TRBJ2-2	TRBD2	TRBV6-2/TRBV6-3	TGTGCCAGCAGTCAATCAACTAGCGCCGGGGAGCTGTTTTTT	CASSQSTSAGELFF
-	TRBJ1-1	-	TRBV23-1	TGCGCCACTTGGGCCTCACCAGGGGAGGCTGAAGCTTTCTTT	CATWASPGEAEAFF
-	TRBJ1-1	-	TRBV7-2	TGTGCCAGCAGCCTGGCTGGGGTGAACACTGAAGCTTTCTTT	CASSLAGVNTEAFF
once	TRBJ2-3	-	TRBV19	TGTGCCAGTAGTAAGCCCGGGGTCGCAGATACGCAGTATTTT	CASSKPGVADTQYF
-	TRBJ1-1	-	TRBV7-2	TGTGCCAGCAGCTTAGTGGCACCCTTGAACACTGAAGCTTTCTTT	CASSLVAPLNTEAFF
-	TRBJ2-7	-	TRBV19	TGTGCCAGTAGTATGGACAGCCGGCAGTACGAGCAGTACTTC	CASSMDSRQYEQYF
-	TRBJ1-1	-	TRBV27	TGTGCCAGCAGTTTAGGGGGGTTGGGGGGGCCGACTGAAGCTTTCTTT	CASSLGGLGGPTEAFF
-	TRBJ2-7	-	TRBV6-1	TGTGCCAGCAGTGAATTGTCAGATTACGAGCAGTACTTC	CASSELSDYEQYF
-	TRBJ1-2	-	TRBV5-4	TGTGCCAGCAGCTCCGGGACCGCAGCTAACTATGGCTACACCTTC	CASSSGTAANYGYTF
-	TRBJ2-7	TRBD2	TRBV6-1	TGTGCCAGCAGTGAAGAGCCCGGAGCGGGGGGGCTCGAGCAGTACTTC	CASSEEPGAGGLEQYF
-	TRBJ2-5	TRBD2	TRBV5-5	TGTGCCAGCAAGTTAGGAGCGGGGGGAACGCTTCAAGAGACCCAGTACTTC	CASKLGAGGTLQETQYF
few	TRBJ2-7	-	TRBV6-5	TGTGCCAGCTGGGTGGGCGCCTACGAGCAGTACTTC	CASWVGAYEQYF
-	TRBJ2-3	TRBD1	TRBV11-2	TGTGCCAGCAGCCGGACAGGGGCCGGATTAAGCACAGATACGCAGTATTTT	CASSRTGAGLSTDTQYF
-	TRBJ1-4	-	TRBV19	TGTGCCAGTAAAAGGGAAGCTAATGAAAAACTGTTTTTT	CASKREANEKLFF
-	TRBJ2-3	-	TRBV6-5	TGTGCCAGCAGTTACCTTTTACAGGGATCCCCAGATACGCAGTATTTT	CASSYLLQGSPDTQYF
-	TRBJ1-6	-	TRBV2	TGTGCCAGCAGTGGCGATGAGGCAGGGAATTCACCCCTCCACTTT	CASSGDEAGNSPLHF
-	TRBJ2-2	-	TRBV7-8	TGTGCCAGCAGCCCTAGCGGCAGGGGGAACACCGGGGAGCTGTTTTTT	CASSPSGRGNTGELFF
-	TRBJ1-2	-	TRBV7-3	TGTGCCAGCAGCTTAGTCGGTGGATTGGGGGAGAACTACACCTTC	CASSLVGGLGENYTF
once	TRBJ2-7	-	TRBV6-5	TGTGCCAGCAGTTTCCCAGGGTCCTACGAGCAGTACTTC	CASSFPGSYEQYF
-	TRBJ1-2	-	TRBV11-2	TGTGCCAGCAGCTTAGCGGCAGGGGTGGGTGGCTACACCTTC	CASSLAAGVGGYTF
-	TRBJ1-6	-	TRBV5-4	TGTGCCAGCAGCCGGGGGGGCCAGGGTGGCTATAATTCACCCCTCCACTTT	CASSRGGQGGYNSPLHF
once	TRBJ2-5	-	TRBV19	TGTGCCAGTAGCACCCTACAAGAACAAGAGACCCAGTACTTC	CASSTLQEQETQYF
-	TRBJ1-2	TRBD1	TRBV7-8	TGTGCCAGCAGCTTAGGAACAGGGGGGACCTATGGCTACACCTTC	CASSLGTGGTYGYTF
few	TRBJ1-1	-	TRBV7-9	TGTGCCAGCAGCTTCAATTCACAAGCTGAAGCTTTCTTT	CASSFNSQAEAFF